Included here is one T cell receptor beta chain sequence, with context. TCRdb keeps only in-frame clones here, not all; method: immunoSEQ multiplex PCR. This table has 60,000 or so clones, 90% appearing once. The data are from a study of blood T cell repertoires in COVID-19. Study at large: The cDNA or gDNA used as material had been derived from T cells, B-cell-depleted T cells, or PBMCs.

This CDR3 contains 18 residues. Germline CDR1 ENHRY, CDR2 SYGVKD. The V gene end was trimmed by 6 bases and the J gene end by 0 bases; junction bases not matched to a gene: 14. The sequencing input was peripheral blood. This TCR was sampled from a human donor with active COVID-19. The donor label of this sample is uncertain. The genes are TRBV10-3 and TRBJ2-7; 10 bases fit TRBD2. Written as DNA, the CDR3 is TGTGCCATCAGGGTATTTAGCGGGGGGCCCGAAAGCTCCTACGAGCAGTACTTC. It is translated as CAIRVFSGGPESSYEQYF.